The rows below give T cell receptor beta chains drawn from one sample of a study of T cell repertoires in cytomegalovirus infection. TCRdb re-called the reads with MiXCR, one entry per CDR3 protein. The sample has about 450,000 distinct CDR3 sequences, roughly 30% seen once. Sequences were obtained from PBMCs. The origin of the receptors is a human donor in good health (CMV status not recorded). Some clones in this sample may be carry-over from other donors' samples. CDR3s include the opening cysteine and the closing phenylalanine or tryptophan. D genes are given only for firm matches. Rows may omit the clone size; those that give it use once, few, many or a size class.

j_call	v_call	clone_size	d_call	cdr3_aa	cdr3_nt
TRBJ1-1	TRBV5-4	few	TRBD1	CASSSATQGRTEAFF	TGTGCCAGCAGCTCAGCCACACAGGGGCGCACTGAAGCTTTCTTT
TRBJ2-3	TRBV7-6	few	NA	CASSANVVGGDTQYF	TGTGCCAGCAGCGCGAACGTAGTGGGTGGAGATACGCAGTATTTT
TRBJ2-7	TRBV7-9	few	NA	CASSLRPLSSYEQYF	TGTGCCAGCAGCTTAAGGCCCCTTAGCTCCTACGAGCAGTACTTC
TRBJ2-6	TRBV12-3/TRBV12-4	few	TRBD1	CASLPPDRPANVLTF	TGTGCCAGCTTACCACCGGACAGGCCCGCCAACGTCCTGACTTTC
TRBJ2-1	TRBV6-1	NA	NA	CASSEAWGAYNEQFF	TGTGCCAGCAGTGAAGCGTGGGGGGCCTACAATGAGCAGTTCTTC
TRBJ1-2	TRBV20-1	NA	NA	CSAGRQVNYGYTF	TGCAGTGCTGGGAGACAGGTCAACTATGGCTACACCTTC
TRBJ1-5	TRBV20-1	NA	NA	CSARDPQVSQPQNF	TGCAGTGCTAGAGATCCGCAGGTTAGCCAGCCCCAGAATTTT
TRBJ2-1	TRBV4-2	few	TRBD2	CASSQGTSGGGGNEQFF	TGTGCCAGCAGCCAAGGGACTAGCGGGGGTGGTGGCAATGAGCAGTTCTTC
TRBJ2-1	TRBV12-3/TRBV12-4	NA	TRBD2	CASSWLAENNEQFF	TGTGCCAGCAGTTGGCTAGCGGAAAACAATGAGCAGTTCTTC
TRBJ2-1	TRBV3-1	NA	NA	CASSRPGGLRNEQFF	TGTGCCAGCAGCCGACCTGGGGGTTTGCGCAATGAGCAGTTCTTC
TRBJ1-5	TRBV5-6	NA	NA	CASSFKDSRRAQPQHF	TGTGCCAGCAGCTTTAAGGACTCCAGGCGGGCTCAGCCCCAGCATTTT
TRBJ2-7	TRBV28	many	NA	CASPRARGYEQYF	TGTGCCAGCCCTCGGGCCAGGGGCTACGAGCAGTACTTC
TRBJ2-1	TRBV7-8	NA	NA	CASSLPAGTYNEQFF	TGTGCCAGCAGCTTACCAGCTGGGACCTACAATGAGCAGTTCTTC
TRBJ1-1	TRBV9	NA	NA	CASSPQGRRENTEAFF	TGTGCCAGCAGCCCCCAGGGGAGGCGAGAGAACACTGAAGCTTTCTTT
TRBJ2-1	TRBV4-2	NA	TRBD2	CASSHPGLAGYNEQFF	TGTGCCAGCAGCCACCCGGGACTAGCGGGTTACAATGAGCAGTTCTTC
TRBJ2-3	TRBV20-1	NA	TRBD2	CSASPGLATDTQYF	TGCAGTGCGAGCCCGGGACTAGCAACAGATACGCAGTATTTT
TRBJ1-2	TRBV6-6	few	NA	CASSYPTDSYGYTF	TGTGCCAGCAGTTACCCTACGGACAGCTATGGCTACACCTTC